This passage covers 8 T cell receptor beta chains from one sample sequenced in a study of blood T cell repertoires in COVID-19. The assay was immunoSEQ multiplex PCR, and TCRdb's table has in-frame clones only and misses some. The sample includes some 140,000 clones, approximately 80% of them seen just once. The sequencing input was peripheral blood. These receptors came from a woman aged 60 to 75 with COVID-19, enrolled during active disease.

The chain recombines TRBV3-1 (or the pseudogene TRBV3-2) with TRBJ1-1; a weak D match, TRBD1 (5 bases). Trimming removed 2 bases from V and 11 bases from J, with 15 bases in between. The CDR3 is 13 amino acids. Germline values: CDR1 LGHDT, CDR2 YNNKEL (reference sequence). CDR3 loop: CASSQSSPGLAFF. DNA for the CDR3: TGTGCCAGCAGCCAAAGCTCTCCAGGGTTGGCTTTCTTT.

The rearrangement uses TRBV6-1 and TRBJ1-6; D is perhaps TRBD1 (6 bases). Trimming took off 1 base at V and 5 bases at J, with 12 bases between the two ends. Germline loops: CDR1 MNHNS, CDR2 SASEGT. CDR3 length: 16 amino acids. The CDR3 region has the DNA TGTGCCAGCAGTGAAGGGGGGGGCGCCAATAATTCACCCCTCCACTTT. Protein: CASSEGGGANNSPLHF.

This clone is a singleton in its sample. The rearrangement links TRBV7-8 to TRBJ1-5; D gene uncertain. Germline V gene sequence: CDR1 SGHVS, CDR2 FQNEAQ. V gave up 5 bases and J gave up 3 bases, with 20 bases separating them. This CDR3 spans 17 amino acids. CDR3 amino acids: CASSIVGLFNFNQPQHF. CDR3 sequence (DNA): TGTGCCAGCAGCATAGTTGGTCTGTTTAACTTCAATCAGCCCCAGCATTTT.

The chain uses TRBV6-5 and TRBJ1-1; maybe TRBD1 (5 bases). Germline V gene sequence: CDR1 MNHEY, CDR2 SVGAGI. CDR3 length: 13 amino acids. The V end was cut by 4 bases, the J end by 0 bases, with 6 bases between. CDR3 nucleotide sequence: TGTGCCAGCAGTTGGGGCATGAACACTGAAGCTTTCTTT. Amino acid sequence: CASSWGMNTEAFF.

The chain uses TRBV5-4 and TRBJ2-2; D ambiguous. V lost 0 bases and J lost 7, with 13 bases in between. The V gene's germline CDR1 is SGHNT and CDR2 YYREEE (reference sequence). The CDR3 is made up of 15 amino acids. The CDR3 here is CASSLELQAVGELFF. The DNA of the CDR3 is TGTGCCAGCAGCTTGGAGTTGCAGGCCGTCGGGGAGCTGTTTTTT.

This chain connects TRBV6-5 to TRBJ1-6; tentatively, D is TRBD1 (5 bases). V was clipped by 6 bases and J by 6 bases, with 15 bases between them. The CDR3 spans 15 residues. Germline values: CDR1 MNHEY, CDR2 SVGAGI. CDR3 nucleotide sequence: TGTGCCAGCAGGAGAGGACGGGGGGTTAATTCACCCCTCCACTTT. It codes for CASRRGRGVNSPLHF.

The chain joins TRBV6-6 to TRBJ1-1; D is ambiguous. This CDR3 contains 11 residues. The germline V and J ends were trimmed by 7 bases and 4 bases, with 7 bases remaining between them. The germline V gene has CDR1 MNHNY and CDR2 SVGAGI (reference sequence). CDR3 amino acids: CASTGSTEAFF. DNA for the CDR3: TGTGCCAGCACGGGTTCCACTGAAGCTTTCTTT.

This chain links TRBV5-6 with TRBJ1-4, with D unresolved. Trimming stripped 0 bases from V and 0 bases from J, with 12 bases between. Germline assignment: CDR1 SGHDT and CDR2 YYEEEE. This CDR3 is built from 17 residues. CDR3: CASSLGRAYATNEKLFF. CDR3 DNA sequence: TGTGCCAGCAGCTTGGGGAGAGCCTATGCAACTAATGAAAAACTGTTTTTT.